The 5 T cell receptor beta chains below come from one sample, sequenced in a study of technical replicates of blood from several donors. Produced via immunoSEQ multiplex PCR; TCRdb's table is partial and in-frame only. The data contain roughly 100,000 clones, over 90% of them seen just once; the ten biggest clones take up roughly 0.19%. Sequencing was performed on T cells isolated from PBMCs. All receptors derive from a human donor in good health.

The chain joins TRBV19 to TRBJ2-1, with D perhaps TRBD2 (5 bases). Trimming took off 2 bases at V and 2 bases at J, with 19 bases between the two ends. CDR1 and CDR2 (germline): LNHDA, SQIVND (reference sequence). This CDR3 has 18 residues. The CDR3 here is CASSINPLGSNPYNEQFF. The DNA for the CDR3 is TGTGCCAGTAGTATAAACCCTCTGGGGAGTAATCCCTACAATGAGCAGTTCTTC.

This chain joins TRBV9 and TRBJ2-2; TRBD1 agrees at 12 bases. The CDR3 runs 15 residues. From germline, CDR1 is SGDLS and CDR2 YYNGEE. The trim removed 3 bases at V and 13 bases at J, leaving 10 bases unmatched. In DNA form, the CDR3 reads TGTGCCAGCAGCGAGACACCGGGACAGGGGGCGAGGCTGTTTTTT. Translating it yields CASSETPGQGARLFF.

The sample holds one count of this clone. This rearrangement joins TRBV27 to TRBJ1-4; a possible D gene is TRBD1 (5 bases). This CDR3 is built from 15 residues. With 2 bases removed from V and 7 bases from J, the gap between germline ends came to 14 bases. In germline, CDR1 is MNHEY, CDR2 SMNVEV (reference sequence). As DNA, the CDR3 is TGTGCCAGCAGTTTAAGCGGGACGGAACGTGAAAAACTGTTTTTT. Translating gives CASSLSGTEREKLFF.

This chain joins TRBV28 and TRBJ2-7, with D unclear. The germline V and J ends were trimmed by 6 bases and 2 bases, with 17 bases remaining between them. Germline loops: CDR1 MDHEN, CDR2 SYDVKM. This CDR3 is built from 15 residues. The CDR3 nucleotides read TGTGCCAGCAGACCGACTGGTATTTACCCCTACGAGCAGTACTTC. Translating it yields CASRPTGIYPYEQYF.

This clone was observed a single time. The V and J genes are TRBV15 and TRBJ2-7; TRBD2 is a possible D gene (5 bases). The CDR3 is 13 residues long. Trimming removed 4 bases at V and 7 bases at J, with 14 bases between. Germline V gene sequence: CDR1 LNHNV, CDR2 YYDKDF (reference sequence). CDR3 DNA: TGTGCCACCAGCACCCAGCTACAGCGGGAGCAGTACTTC. Residues: CATSTQLQREQYF.